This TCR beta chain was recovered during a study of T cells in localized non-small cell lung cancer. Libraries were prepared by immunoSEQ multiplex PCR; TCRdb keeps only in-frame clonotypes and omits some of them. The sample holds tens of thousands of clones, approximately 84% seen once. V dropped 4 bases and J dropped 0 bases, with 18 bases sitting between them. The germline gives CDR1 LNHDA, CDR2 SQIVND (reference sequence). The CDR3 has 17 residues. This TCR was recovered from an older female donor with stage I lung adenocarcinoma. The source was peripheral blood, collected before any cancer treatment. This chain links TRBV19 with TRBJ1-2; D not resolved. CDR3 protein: CASSSRIRAGSNYGYTF. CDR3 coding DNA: TGTGCCAGTAGTAGCCGAATTAGGGCGGGATCTAACTATGGCTACACCTTC. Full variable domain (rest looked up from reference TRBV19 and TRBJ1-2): DGGITQSPKYLFRKEGQNVTLSCEQNLNHDAMYWYRQDPGQGLRLIYYSQIVNDFQKGDIAEGYSVSREKKESFPLTVTSAQKNPTAFYLCASSSRIRAGSNYGYTFGSGTRLTVV.